This T cell receptor (beta chain) is from a study of T cell clonotyping in hematopoietic cell transplantation. Study-level results: Graft donor and pretransplant recipient Inverse Simpson Index values predicted broader posttransplant TCR diversity. Without cell sorting, CD4 versus CD8 contributions remain unresolved.

Using immunoSEQ multiplex PCR, the repertoire was profiled, and TCRdb retains in-frame clones only, with some absent. The repertoire has some 9,400 clones, about 79% of them found once; the top ten carry over 15%. From germline, CDR1 is SNHLY and CDR2 FYNNEI. V lost 5 bases to trimming and J lost 0 bases; unmatched junction nucleotides: 2. This CDR3 region has 14 residues. On this clone: What it binds is unknown.

This sequence joins TRBV2 and TRBJ1-1, with 8 nucleotides matching TRBD1. This TCR was recovered from a male patient in his thirties or forties who had an allogeneic stem cell transplant from a related donor, so the T cells may come from the graft donor. Some clones in this sample may be carry-over from other donors' samples. This sample comprised PBMCs, obtained 180 days after allogeneic stem cell transplant. CDR3 bases: TGTGCCAGCAGTTGGACAGGGATGAACACTGAAGCTTTCTTT. This gives the protein CASSWTGMNTEAFF.